Below, 24 T cell receptor beta chains from the same sample are listed, as sequenced in a study of blood T cell repertoires in COVID-19. The assay was immunoSEQ multiplex PCR, and TCRdb's table has in-frame clones only and misses some. Counted here are under 65,000 clones, 80% to 95% occurring once; the ten biggest clones make up approximately 15%. Sequences were obtained from peripheral blood. Receptor source: a man older than 75 with acute or convalescent COVID-19.

The CDR3 loop is CASSQDPGVTGELFF. CDR3 nucleotide sequence: TGCGCCAGCAGCCAAGATCCCGGGGTTACAGGGGAGCTGTTTTTT. The gene calls are TRBV4-1 and TRBJ2-2, with D possibly being TRBD2 (5 bases). This CDR3 has 15 amino acids. Trimming pared 0 bases from V and 8 bases from J, leaving 13 bases between. Germline V gives CDR1 MGHRA, CDR2 YSYEKL.

The chain couples TRBV7-6 to TRBJ1-3; D ambiguous. Germline V gene data show CDR1 as SGHVS and CDR2 as FNYEAQ. This CDR3 contains 16 residues. Trimming stripped 2 bases from V and 0 bases from J, with 11 bases between. CDR3 in DNA: TGTGCCAGCAGCTTAATGGTCTCGAGCTCTGGAAACACCATATATTTT. The encoded protein is CASSLMVSSSGNTIYF.

This clone occurred a few times. The chain joins TRBV3-1 (or the pseudogene TRBV3-2) to TRBJ1-2, with 7 bases that match TRBD1. V dropped 0 bases and J dropped 6; count of bases not matched to a gene: 4. This CDR3 region has 14 residues. Germline V lookup: CDR1 LGHDT, CDR2 YNNKEL (reference sequence). DNA for the CDR3: TGTGCCAGCAGCCAAGAAAGGGGGCACGATGGCTACACCTTC. Translating it yields CASSQERGHDGYTF.

The chain joins TRBV19 to TRBJ1-5; D ambiguous. Trimming shortened V by 0 bases and J by 2 bases, and 8 bases separated the two germline ends. Germline V CDR1 and CDR2: LNHDA, SQIVND (reference sequence). The CDR3 is made up of 15 amino acids. The CDR3 coding sequence is TGTGCCAGTAGTATAGATTGGCAGGGCAATCAGCCCCAGCATTTT. Protein sequence: CASSIDWQGNQPQHF. Together with reference TRBV19 and TRBJ1-5, the CDR3 gives the full variable domain: DGGITQSPKYLFRKEGQNVTLSCEQNLNHDAMYWYRQDPGQGLRLIYYSQIVNDFQKGDIAEGYSVSREKKESFPLTVTSAQKNPTAFYLCASSIDWQGNQPQHFGDGTRLSIL.

The DNA of the CDR3 is TGCAGCGTCGAGGGACAGGGCGACACTGAAGCTTTCTTT. It specifies CSVEGQGDTEAFF. V is TRBV29-1 and J is TRBJ1-1; 9 nucleotides align to TRBD1. After removal of 6 bases from V and 3 bases from J, the junction contained 5 bases not matched to a gene. The CDR3 has 13 amino acids. Germline CDR1 reads SQVTM; CDR2 reads ANQGSEA.

V gene TRBV19 combines with J gene TRBJ1-4; D uncertain. Trimming shortened V by 6 bases and J by 0 bases, and 11 bases separated the two germline ends. Germline lookup yields CDR1 LNHDA and CDR2 SQIVND (reference sequence). The CDR3 loop spans 15 amino acids. The CDR3 nucleotides are TGTGCCAGTAGGTCAGCGGGTGCAACTAATGAAAAACTGTTTTTT. Translating gives CASRSAGATNEKLFF. Filled out from reference TRBV19 and TRBJ1-4, the complete variable domain reads DGGITQSPKYLFRKEGQNVTLSCEQNLNHDAMYWYRQDPGQGLRLIYYSQIVNDFQKGDIAEGYSVSREKKESFPLTVTSAQKNPTAFYLCASRSAGATNEKLFFGSGTQLSVL.

The chain has TRBV7-9 and TRBJ2-2; perhaps TRBD1 as D (5 bases). The CDR3 extends over 14 amino acids. Trimming shortened V by 5 bases and J by 4 bases, and 11 bases separated the two germline ends. Germline CDR1 and CDR2: SEHNR and FQNEAQ (reference sequence). CDR3 coding DNA: TGTGCCAGCAGCGGTTCAGGGTTCACCGGGGAGCTGTTTTTT. Translating gives CASSGSGFTGELFF. The complete variable domain, with remaining parts taken from reference TRBV7-9 and TRBJ2-2, reads DTGVSQNPRHKITKRGQNVTFRCDPISEHNRLYWYRQTLGQGPEFLTYFQNEAQLEKSRLLSDRFSAERPKGSFSTLEIQRTEQGDSAMYLCASSGSGFTGELFFGEGSRLTVL.

The V call is TRBV7-2, the J call TRBJ1-5; 8 bases line up with TRBD1. The CDR3 contains 15 residues. Trimming removed 5 bases from V and 3 bases from J; junction bases left unmatched: 6. The germline CDR1 and CDR2 sequences are SGHTA and FQGNSA. As DNA, the CDR3 is TGTGCCAGCAGCCCAGGGGGCAGCTACAATCAGCCCCAGCATTTT. It translates to CASSPGGSYNQPQHF.

The V call is TRBV10-3, the J call TRBJ2-2, with D possibly matching TRBD2 (6 bases). Between the trimmed V and J ends, which lost 3 bases and 9 bases, there was a span of 14 bases. This CDR3 contains 14 residues. CDR1 is ENHRY and CDR2 is SYGVKD in the germline V gene. The CDR3, as DNA: TGTGCCATCAGTGACCTTCTTAGCGGATGGGAGCTGTTTTTT. Its protein product is CAISDLLSGWELFF.

The chain employs TRBV7-2 and TRBJ2-3, with D perhaps TRBD1 (6 bases). CDR3 size: 16 residues. V was cut by 5 bases and J by 2 bases, with 17 bases left in between. In germline, CDR1 is SGHTA, CDR2 FQGNSA. CDR3 residues: CASSPVPRGNTDTQYF. The CDR3 DNA reads as TGTGCCAGCAGCCCCGTGCCCAGGGGAAACACAGATACGCAGTATTTT.

The chain has TRBV27 and TRBJ2-7; TRBD1 is a possible D gene (6 bases). CDR1 is MNHEY, CDR2 SMNVEV, per germline (reference sequence). There are 15 residues in the CDR3. The germline V and J ends were trimmed by 5 bases and 4 bases, with 18 bases remaining between them. The chain's CDR3 is CASSPYTGFGYEQYF. CDR3 coding DNA: TGTGCCAGCAGTCCCTATACAGGGTTCGGGTACGAGCAGTACTTC.

This clone appeared once. The chain combines TRBV7-9 with TRBJ2-7, with TRBD2 matching over 10 bases. CDR3 length equals 17 residues. The germline V gene encodes CDR1 SEHNR and CDR2 FQNEAQ (reference sequence). The trim removed 5 bases at V and 1 base at J, leaving 11 bases unmatched. CDR3 sequence: CASSLASGGYPSYEQYF. CDR3 DNA: TGTGCCAGCAGCCTGGCTAGCGGGGGATACCCATCCTACGAGCAGTACTTC.

The J gene is TRBJ2-5, the V gene TRBV5-1; tentatively, D is TRBD2 (7 bases). The germline V gene has CDR1 SGHRS and CDR2 YFSETQ. The CDR3 covers 15 residues. V was trimmed by 4 bases and J by 4 bases, leaving 17 bases between them. CDR3 loop: CASSMEKGGIETQYF. In nucleotides, the CDR3 is TGCGCCAGCAGCATGGAGAAGGGGGGGATAGAGACCCAGTACTTC.

V usage is TRBV6-4 and J usage is TRBJ2-1; no definite D call. Germline CDR1 is MRHNA and CDR2 is SNTAGT. The CDR3 sequence is 11 residues long. Between the trimmed V and J ends, which lost 10 bases and 4 bases, there was a span of 8 bases. The CDR3 nucleotides read TGTGCCACTTCCTCGTACAATGAGCAGTTCTTC. Its protein product is CATSSYNEQFF.

The chain combines TRBV6-1 with TRBJ1-4; D possibly corresponds to TRBD1 (6 bases). The germline gives CDR1 MNHNS, CDR2 SASEGT. Trimming stripped 1 base from V and 3 bases from J, with 21 bases between. CDR3 size: 19 residues. The CDR3 DNA follows: TGTGCCAGCAGTGAAGGCTCTGGCAGGGGACCTTTGCCTAATGAAAAACTGTTTTTT. Its protein is CASSEGSGRGPLPNEKLFF.

This clone was recorded only once. This chain uses TRBV9 with TRBJ2-4, with TRBD1 matching 9 bases. The CDR3 covers 17 residues. The junction had 6 bases not matched to a gene; V was cut back by 0 bases and J by 2 bases. The germline CDR1 and CDR2 sequences are SGDLS and YYNGEE. The CDR3 region is CASSVDPTGGTKNIQYF. The CDR3 coding sequence is TGTGCCAGCAGCGTAGACCCGACAGGGGGGACCAAAAACATTCAGTACTTC. Filled out from reference TRBV9 and TRBJ2-4, the complete variable domain reads DSGVTQTPKHLITATGQRVTLRCSPRSGDLSVYWYQQSLDQGLQFLIQYYNGEERAKGNILERFSAQQFPDLHSELNLSSLELGDSALYFCASSVDPTGGTKNIQYFGAGTRLSVL.

V gene TRBV7-9 combines with J gene TRBJ2-3; unclear D gene. The ends were cut back, 3 bases at V and 1 base at J, with 8 bases in the middle. CDR1 and CDR2 from the germline V gene are SEHNR and FQNEAQ (reference sequence). The CDR3 has 14 amino acids. Here the CDR3 reads CASSFGRGTDTQYF. In DNA, the CDR3 is TGTGCCAGCAGCTTCGGTCGGGGCACAGATACGCAGTATTTT.

V is TRBV11-2 and J is TRBJ2-5; D may be TRBD1 (6 bases). This CDR3 is built from 13 residues. Germline V gene sequence: CDR1 SGHAT, CDR2 FQNNGV. V lost 6 bases, J lost 3 bases, and 11 bases lay in between. The CDR3 is CASRPGTKETQYF. CDR3 DNA: TGTGCCAGCAGGCCCGGGACAAAAGAGACCCAGTACTTC.

This clone was detected only once. The V call is TRBV2, the J call TRBJ2-7, with 9 nucleotides matching TRBD1. The V gene's germline CDR1 is SNHLY and CDR2 FYNNEI. The V segment lost 7 bases and the J segment 5 bases; nucleotides outside the gene matches: 6. The CDR3 is made up of 13 amino acids. The CDR3 sequence is CASMGQGHDEQYF. In nucleotides, the CDR3 is TGTGCCAGCATGGGACAGGGTCACGACGAGCAGTACTTC.

This clone was seen more than once but under ten times. This chain links TRBV13 with TRBJ2-7; 8 bases are shared with TRBD1. CDR3 length: 14 amino acids. Germline V gene data show CDR1 as PRHDT and CDR2 as FYEKMQ (reference sequence). After removal of 6 bases from V and 1 base from J, the junction contained 5 bases not matched to a gene. The CDR3 region has the DNA TGTGCCAGCAGTTTTGGACAGGGATCCTACGAGCAGTACTTC. It encodes CASSFGQGSYEQYF.

The chain has TRBV28 and TRBJ2-7, with 11 nucleotides matching TRBD2. Looked up from germline, CDR1 is MDHEN and CDR2 is SYDVKM. CDR3 size: 15 residues. The V and J ends lost 3 bases and 9 bases, in that order; junction bases with no gene match: 10. The DNA of the CDR3 is TGTGCCAGCAGTTTTTCCCCTACTAGCGGGGGAGCGCAGTACTTC. This gives the protein CASSFSPTSGGAQYF.

The chain has TRBV30 and TRBJ2-4, with D tentatively TRBD2 (6 bases). V was trimmed by 1 base and J by 0 bases, leaving 19 bases between them. The CDR3 consists of 18 residues. In germline, CDR1 is GTSNPN, CDR2 SVGIG (reference sequence). The CDR3 nucleotides read TGTGCCTGGAGTGGACTAGAACGAAAAACCCTAGCCAAAAACATTCAGTACTTC. Its translation: CAWSGLERKTLAKNIQYF.

J is TRBJ1-1 and V is TRBV3-1 (or the pseudogene TRBV3-2); D gene uncertain. The germline CDR1 and CDR2 sequences are LGHDT and YNNKEL (reference sequence). Trimming left V 5 bases short and J 3 bases short, with 13 bases between. The CDR3 consists of 14 residues. CDR3 in DNA: TGTGCCAGCAGCTACAGAGCTGCTGACACTGAAGCTTTCTTT. Its protein product is CASSYRAADTEAFF.

Remarks on this clone: The same CDR3 arises from other DNA sequences in this sample as well. DNA of the CDR3: TGTGCCAGCAGCAGGGGCCGACTTGATTATGGCTACACCTTC. This translates into CASSRGRLDYGYTF. V usage is TRBV7-9 and J usage is TRBJ1-2; D is perhaps TRBD1 (5 bases). The CDR3 is 14 residues long. In germline, CDR1 is SEHNR, CDR2 FQNEAQ (reference sequence). V was cut by 5 bases and J by 5 bases, with 15 bases left in between.